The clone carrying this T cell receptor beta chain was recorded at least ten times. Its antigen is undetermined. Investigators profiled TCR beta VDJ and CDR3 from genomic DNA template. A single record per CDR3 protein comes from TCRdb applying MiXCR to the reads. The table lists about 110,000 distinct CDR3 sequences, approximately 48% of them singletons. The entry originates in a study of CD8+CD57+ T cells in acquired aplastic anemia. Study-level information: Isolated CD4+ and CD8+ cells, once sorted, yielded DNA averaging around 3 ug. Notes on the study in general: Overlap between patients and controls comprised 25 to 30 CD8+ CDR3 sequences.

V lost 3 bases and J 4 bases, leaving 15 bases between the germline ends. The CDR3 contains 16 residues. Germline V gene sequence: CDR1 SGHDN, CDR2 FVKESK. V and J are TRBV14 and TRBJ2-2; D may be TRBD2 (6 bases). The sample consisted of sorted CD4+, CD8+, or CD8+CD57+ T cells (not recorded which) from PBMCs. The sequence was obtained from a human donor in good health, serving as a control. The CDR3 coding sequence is TGTGCCAGCAGCCATTTCTCGGGGGATGGCACCGGGGAGCTGTTTTTT. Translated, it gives CASSHFSGDGTGELFF.